What follows is one T cell receptor beta chain and its context. This clonotype occurred many times. The antigen it recognizes is unknown. It has no much larger one-base neighbor in the sample; base qualities were not kept. The data originate from a study of early T cells in non-severe SARS-CoV-2 infection (dated by TCRdb to about 2021). Concerning the study at large: Because TCR sequencing relied on bulk RNA taken from unsorted whole blood, pairing of alpha and beta chains was not possible. The research as a whole found: Matching against VDJdb was skewed toward anti-spike CD8 responses, likely underestimated virus-specific expansions, and missed private and CD4 specificities.

There are 9 amino acids in the CDR3, from cysteine to phenylalanine inclusive. Only CDR3 DNA is held: 27 bases, read in frame from base 1. The germline V gene provides CDR1 MRHNA and CDR2 SNTAGT. V is reduced by 7 bases and J by 11 bases, leaving a spacing of 6 bases between them. The method was 5' RACE. Sequencing was carried out with a NextSeq 500. To correct for sequencing error and PCR bias, the TCR library protocol tagged individual cDNA molecules with unique molecular identifiers. TCR alpha and beta chains were both sequenced, and the abundances of alpha and beta sequences in each sample were closely correlated with each other. Regarding the original processing steps: Decombinator V4 was used to perform V gene, J gene and CDR3 annotation of TCR sequences. TCRs were defined as expanded if a significant change between any two time points was detected under a Poisson model with p below 0.0001. TCR abundances were normalised to the total number of TCRs sequenced in each sample and reported as counts per million. MAIT TCRs were defined by TRAV1-2 paired with TRAJ12, TRAJ20 or TRAJ33, and iNKT TCRs by TRAV10 paired with TRAJ18. VDJdb, accessed 1 November 2021, was searched for CMV, EBV and SARS-CoV-2 annotated TCRs, with TCRs annotated for multiple antigens excluded. TCRdb itself trimmed the public reads at Q25 with fastp, ran MiXCR and retained productive beta chains. For every CDR3 protein sequence, its rows merge into one entry that carries the most common genes and DNA. V and J calls and clone size were set by TCRdb, not the authors. Within this sample are some 30,000 distinct CDR3 sequences, with 3.5% to 5.5% of them counted one time only. The ten largest clones capture under 6% of the sample.

This was a case-control study nested in a cohort of healthcare workers in London, UK, who had nasopharyngeal swab PCR tests and blood samples taken every week. Healthcare workers were recruited during the week of the UK lockdown, between 23 and 31 March 2020, and followed weekly for up to about 15 weeks. Source: whole blood, taken at baseline. The receptor comes from an adult who was a healthcare worker with PCR-confirmed SARS-CoV-2 infection or an uninfected control (not recorded which). The rearrangement joined TRBV6-4 to TRBJ1-5, with the D segment identity uncertain. This receptor has the CDR3 CASNLAQHF. In nucleotide form, the sequence is TGTGCCAGCAACCTAGCCCAGCATTTT.